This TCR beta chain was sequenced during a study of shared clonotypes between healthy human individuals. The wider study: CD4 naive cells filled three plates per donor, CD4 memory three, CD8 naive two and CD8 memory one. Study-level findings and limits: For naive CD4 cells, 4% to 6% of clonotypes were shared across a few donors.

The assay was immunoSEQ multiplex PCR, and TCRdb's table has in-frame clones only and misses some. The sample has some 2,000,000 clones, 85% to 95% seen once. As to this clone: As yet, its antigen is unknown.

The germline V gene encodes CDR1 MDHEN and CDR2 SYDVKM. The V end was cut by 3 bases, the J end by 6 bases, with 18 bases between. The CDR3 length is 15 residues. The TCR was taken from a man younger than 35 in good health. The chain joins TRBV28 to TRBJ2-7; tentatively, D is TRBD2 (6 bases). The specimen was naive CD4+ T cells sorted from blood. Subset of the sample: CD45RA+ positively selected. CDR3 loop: CASSLGLGPTTEQYF. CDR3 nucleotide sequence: TGTGCCAGCAGTTTGGGACTTGGCCCGACGACCGAGCAGTACTTC. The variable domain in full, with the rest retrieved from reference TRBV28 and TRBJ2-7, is DVKVTQSSRYLVKRTGEKVFLECVQDMDHENMFWYRQDPGLGLRLIYFSYDVKMKEKGDIPEGYSVSREKKERFSLILESASTNQTSMYLCASSLGLGPTTEQYFGPGTRLTVT.